A single sample gave rise to the 23 T cell receptor beta chains below, sequenced in a study of T cells expressing NK-cell markers. From its re-call of the 5' RACE reads, TCRdb lists each CDR3 protein once, without DNA. The table for this sample gives over 200,000 distinct CDR3 sequences. The sample consisted of blood T cells: a sorted CD56 or NKG2C T cell subset, CD4+ or CD8+ T cells, or bulk PBMC T cells (not recorded which). These receptors were taken from a man younger than 30 in good health.

The V call is TRBV5-1, the J call TRBJ2-1; TCRdb proposes TRBD1, but this gene call is untestable without DNA. The CDR3 loop spans 16 amino acids. Per the germline V gene, CDR1 is SGHRS and CDR2 is YFSETQ. This CDR3 is CASSLYANRGVNEQFF.

The genes are TRBV6-2 or TRBV6-3 and TRBJ1-6. This CDR3 has 12 residues. Germline V gives CDR1 MNHEY, CDR2 SVGEGT. The CDR3: CASGEGNSPLHF.

The chain has TRBV24-1 and TRBJ2-1; the D gene TCRdb calls, TRBD2, cannot be checked with no DNA. Germline loops: CDR1 KGHDR, CDR2 SFDVKD. The CDR3 extends over 13 amino acids. This chain's CDR3 is CATRSGSRYEQFF.

The chain joins TRBV4-2 to TRBJ2-1. The CDR3 runs to 14 residues. Germline V gene lookup returns CDR1 LGHNA and CDR2 YNFKEQ. The CDR3 reads CASSQELGIHEQFF.

This chain uses TRBV28 with TRBJ2-7; TCRdb names TRBD1, which stays unverified in the absence of DNA. Germline V gene sequence: CDR1 MDHEN, CDR2 SYDVKM. There are 15 residues in the CDR3. The CDR3 sequence: CASRGQGAVDYEQYF.

The chain employs TRBV20-1 and TRBJ2-5; TCRdb returns TRBD2, unconfirmable since there is no DNA. Germline values: CDR1 DFQATT, CDR2 SNEGSKA (reference sequence). The CDR3 has 14 amino acids. The CDR3 here is CSASGRADEETQYF.

The gene calls are TRBV9 and TRBJ2-5; TCRdb picks TRBD1, but there is no DNA to check that call. Germline V gene lookup returns CDR1 SGDLS and CDR2 YYNGEE. The CDR3 is 20 residues long. CDR3: CASSVAGGMPGTVNQETQYF.

This rearrangement joins TRBV18 to TRBJ2-1. The CDR3 loop spans 14 amino acids. CDR1 and CDR2 (germline): KGHSH, LQKENI. The CDR3: CASSPDSFYNEQFF.

The V call is TRBV12-3 or TRBV12-4, the J call TRBJ2-3; absent DNA, TCRdb's TRBD2 call cannot be checked. The length of the CDR3 is 16 residues. CDR3 protein: CASTPRSSVGPDTQYF.

J is TRBJ2-2 and V is TRBV5-1. The germline V gene has CDR1 SGHRS and CDR2 YFSETQ. CDR3 size: 16 residues. CDR3 in amino acids: CASSLEPLRNTGELFF.

The chain employs TRBV15 and TRBJ2-5; TCRdb designates TRBD2, a call that cannot be tested without DNA. The CDR3 runs to 17 residues. CDR1 is LNHNV and CDR2 is YYDKDF in the germline V gene (reference sequence). CDR3 amino acids: CATSRDVGNGPQETQYF.

The chain has TRBV7-2 and TRBJ1-5. In germline, CDR1 is SGHTA, CDR2 FQGNSA. The CDR3 has 16 amino acids. The CDR3 region is CASSLGGRRRNQPQHF.

The chain joins TRBV7-2 to TRBJ2-5; the D call from TCRdb, TRBD1, cannot be confirmed without DNA. Germline V gene data show CDR1 as SGHTA and CDR2 as FQGNSA. The CDR3 consists of 15 residues. The CDR3 protein is CASSRDPGGQETQYF.

This chain connects TRBV18 to TRBJ2-1; TCRdb's D call of TRBD1 is untestable without DNA. In germline, CDR1 is KGHSH, CDR2 LQKENI. This CDR3 has 17 amino acids. CDR3: CASSPPLTGIPYNEQFF.

The gene calls are TRBV15 and TRBJ2-2. Germline CDR1 LNHNV, CDR2 YYDKDF (reference sequence). The length of the CDR3 is 14 residues. CDR3 residues: CATSRDQQAGELFF.

Here the CDR3 reads CSVRVQGLWNYGYTF. The chain joins TRBV20-1 to TRBJ1-2; TCRdb gives TRBD1 as the D gene, but with no DNA this cannot be confirmed. The CDR3 runs to 15 residues. Germline CDR1 and CDR2: DFQATT and SNEGSKA (reference sequence).

The chain links TRBV6-1 to TRBJ1-2; TCRdb outputs TRBD1, but without DNA this stays unchecked. Germline V gives CDR1 MNHNS, CDR2 SASEGT. The CDR3 length is 14 residues. CDR3 loop: CASIDTGTGYGYTF.

This chain connects TRBV7-8 to TRBJ2-5; TCRdb picks TRBD1, but there is no DNA to check that call. The germline gives CDR1 SGHVS, CDR2 FQNEAQ. The CDR3 length is 18 residues. The CDR3 sequence: CASSLARFPRGGNETQYF.

The chain employs TRBV7-6 and TRBJ2-3. CDR3 length: 15 amino acids. Germline CDR1 reads SGHVS; CDR2 reads FNYEAQ. CDR3 amino acids: CASSLGTSGLDTQYF.

The rearrangement links TRBV27 to TRBJ2-3; no DNA is available, so the TRBD1 call from TCRdb remains unchecked. CDR1 is MNHEY, CDR2 SMNVEV, per germline (reference sequence). The CDR3 is 14 amino acids. The CDR3 reads CASSLLGATDTQYF.

CDR3 amino acids: CASSPASGTYLEQYF. The J gene is TRBJ2-7, the V gene TRBV18; TCRdb gives TRBD2 as the D gene, but with no DNA this cannot be confirmed. The CDR3 contains 15 residues. Germline V gives CDR1 KGHSH, CDR2 LQKENI.

This sequence joins TRBV19 and TRBJ1-5; there is no DNA to check the TCRdb D call of TRBD1. Germline lookup yields CDR1 LNHDA and CDR2 SQIVND (reference sequence). This CDR3 has 16 amino acids. CDR3 region: CASSITRTGYNQPQHF.

This chain links TRBV7-9 with TRBJ1-1. Germline V gene lookup returns CDR1 SEHNR and CDR2 FQNEAQ (reference sequence). The CDR3 has 12 amino acids. CDR3 loop: CASSTGGLEAFF.